Shown below are 15 T cell receptor beta chains from a single sample sequenced in a study of T cell responses to AZD1222 COVID-19 vaccine. Measured with immunoSEQ multiplex PCR; TCRdb has only the in-frame clones, and not every one. The sample lists 110,000 to 150,000 clones, 85% to 90% occurring once. The sequencing here drew on peripheral blood, taken on day 0 of AZD1222 vaccination. The receptors here all came from an adult in good health.

V usage is TRBV13 and J usage is TRBJ2-1, with a possible D match to TRBD2 (5 bases). The V end lost 5 bases, the J end lost 6 bases, and 5 bases lay between the germline ends. The CDR3 extends over 11 amino acids. CDR1 is PRHDT and CDR2 is FYEKMQ in the germline V gene (reference sequence). This CDR3 is CASSEGNEQFF. The CDR3 DNA is TGTGCCAGCAGCGAGGGCAATGAGCAGTTCTTC. Looking up the rest from reference TRBV13 and TRBJ2-1 gives the full variable domain: AAGVIQSPRHLIKEKRETATLKCYPIPRHDTVYWYQQGPGQDPQFLISFYEKMQSDKGSIPDRFSAQQFSDYHSELNMSSLELGDSALYFCASSEGNEQFFGPGTRLTVL.

The chain links TRBV2 to TRBJ2-3; TRBD2 matches at 11 bases. Trimming took 6 bases from V and 3 from J; bases not matched to a gene: 5. Germline V gives CDR1 SNHLY, CDR2 FYNNEI. CDR3 size: 15 residues. The CDR3 protein is CASSRTSGYTDTQYF. The CDR3 nucleotides read TGTGCCAGCAGCCGGACTAGCGGGTATACAGATACGCAGTATTTT.

This chain joins TRBV9 and TRBJ2-2; D uncertain. The V end was cut by 6 bases, the J end by 0 bases, with 9 bases between. From germline, CDR1 is SGDLS and CDR2 YYNGEE. CDR3 size: 14 residues. CDR3 sequence reads: CASTRFPNTGELFF. DNA for the CDR3: TGTGCCAGCACGAGATTCCCGAACACCGGGGAGCTGTTTTTT.

This chain joins TRBV28 and TRBJ1-2; 9 bases map to TRBD1. V shed 2 bases, J shed 1 base, and the junction held 2 bases outside the gene matches. Germline loops: CDR1 MDHEN, CDR2 SYDVKM. This CDR3 spans 15 amino acids. CDR3 amino acids: CASSLGGQGNYGYTF. The CDR3 DNA sequence: TGTGCCAGCAGTTTAGGGGGACAGGGTAACTATGGCTACACCTTC.

V and J are TRBV2 and TRBJ1-1; no reliable D call. V lost 10 bases and J lost 6, with 15 bases in between. Germline loops: CDR1 SNHLY, CDR2 FYNNEI. This CDR3 contains 12 residues. Written as DNA, the CDR3 is TGTGCCATCATGAGGCAGAAGTCTGAAGCTTTCTTT. Translated: CAIMRQKSEAFF.

The chain uses TRBV3-1 (or the pseudogene TRBV3-2) and TRBJ2-1; 11 bases map to TRBD2. Trimming cost V 1 base and J 5 bases; bases outside gene matches: 4. The germline CDR1 and CDR2 sequences are LGHDT and YNNKEL (reference sequence). The CDR3 contains 16 residues. The CDR3 sequence: CASSQALAGGNNEQFF. Here the CDR3 DNA reads TGTGCCAGCAGCCAAGCTCTAGCGGGGGGAAACAATGAGCAGTTCTTC.

The chain has TRBV6-5 and TRBJ1-3; D gene unclear. Germline V gene sequence: CDR1 MNHEY, CDR2 SVGAGI. V was cut by 0 bases and J by 0 bases, with 9 bases left in between. The CDR3 runs 16 residues. The CDR3 region is CASSYSIYLSGNTIYF. CDR3 bases: TGTGCCAGCAGTTACTCAATATACCTCTCTGGAAACACCATATATTTT.

Regarding this clone: This specimen includes other DNA sequences encoding the same CDR3. This chain connects TRBV18 to TRBJ2-7, with D unresolved. Trimming stripped 2 bases from V and 3 bases from J, with 8 bases between. Germline CDR1 reads KGHSH; CDR2 reads LQKENI. CDR3 length: 13 amino acids. The CDR3 here is CASSPGPGYEQYF. CDR3 in DNA: TGTGCCAGCTCACCAGGGCCAGGCTACGAGCAGTACTTC. The full variable domain, its missing parts supplied by reference TRBV18 and TRBJ2-7, is NAGVMQNPRHLVRRRGQEARLRCSPMKGHSHVYWYRQLPEEGLKFMVYLQKENIIDESGMPKERFSAEFPKEGPSILRIQQVVRGDSAAYFCASSPGPGYEQYFGPGTRLTVT.

The V call is TRBV7-9, the J call TRBJ1-2; 9 positions match TRBD1. V lost 2 bases to trimming and J lost 3 bases; unmatched junction nucleotides: 4. This CDR3 is built from 15 residues. CDR1 and CDR2 (germline): SEHNR, FQNEAQ (reference sequence). The DNA for the CDR3 is TGTGCCAGCAGCTTAACAGGGGGCGCAGACTATGGCTACACCTTC. This sequence encodes CASSLTGGADYGYTF.

The V gene is TRBV27, the J gene TRBJ1-1, with D perhaps matching TRBD1 (6 bases). CDR3 length: 16 amino acids. Per germline, CDR1 MNHEY and CDR2 SMNVEV (reference sequence). V lost 3 bases and J lost 5, with 19 bases in between. This CDR3 reads CASSFAQTRGRTEAFF. The CDR3 coding sequence is TGTGCCAGCAGTTTTGCTCAGACCAGGGGCCGGACTGAAGCTTTCTTT.

The rearrangement links TRBV11-2 to TRBJ2-2, with TRBD1 matching 9 bases. The CDR3 spans 15 residues. V shed 4 bases, J shed 4 bases, and the junction held 4 bases outside the gene matches. The germline gives CDR1 SGHAT, CDR2 FQNNGV. CDR3 amino acids: CASSSLTGGTGELFF. The DNA for the CDR3 is TGTGCCAGCAGCTCTTTGACAGGGGGCACCGGGGAGCTGTTTTTT. Full variable domain (missing parts from reference TRBV11-2 and TRBJ2-2): EAGVAQSPRYKIIEKRQSVAFWCNPISGHATLYWYQQILGQGPKLLIQFQNNGVVDDSQLPKDRFSAERLKGVDSTLKIQPAKLEDSAVYLCASSSLTGGTGELFFGEGSRLTVL.

V is TRBV27 and J is TRBJ1-6; no firm D call. Germline V gene data show CDR1 as MNHEY and CDR2 as SMNVEV (reference sequence). This CDR3 comprises 12 residues. Between the trimmed V and J ends, which lost 4 bases and 9 bases, there was a span of 7 bases. CDR3 in amino acids: CASSYPGSPLHF. DNA of the CDR3: TGTGCCAGCAGTTACCCCGGTTCACCCCTCCACTTT.

The chain carries TRBV5-8 and TRBJ2-6; D unclear. This CDR3 has 16 residues. Germline lookup yields CDR1 SGHTS and CDR2 YDEGEE. V was trimmed by 7 bases and J by 0 bases, leaving 14 bases between them. The CDR3 sequence is CASEKPKRSGANVLTF. The DNA for the CDR3 is TGTGCCAGCGAAAAACCCAAACGCTCTGGGGCCAACGTCCTGACTTTC. Full variable domain (outside the CDR3, taken from reference TRBV5-8 and TRBJ2-6): EAGVTQSPTHLIKTRGQQATLRCSPISGHTSVYWYQQALGLGLQFLLWYDEGEERNRGNFPPRFSGRQFPNYSSELNVNALELEDSALYLCASEKPKRSGANVLTFGAGSRLTVL.

V is TRBV15 and J is TRBJ2-1; D is uncertain. V lost 1 base to trimming and J lost 6 bases, with 7 bases between them. Germline CDR1 reads LNHNV; CDR2 reads YYDKDF (reference sequence). CDR3 length: 13 amino acids. CDR3 loop: CATSRVVGNEQFF. Written as DNA, the CDR3 is TGTGCCACCAGCAGAGTTGTGGGCAATGAGCAGTTCTTC.

The rearrangement uses TRBV5-6 and TRBJ2-3; 8 bases are a match to TRBD2. Germline values: CDR1 SGHDT, CDR2 YYEEEE. Losses at the gene ends were 1 base for V and 0 bases for J; bases not matched to a gene: 4. This CDR3 has 16 residues. The CDR3 DNA follows: TGTGCCAGCAGCTTGACTAGCGGATTTAGCACAGATACGCAGTATTTT. This gives the protein CASSLTSGFSTDTQYF.